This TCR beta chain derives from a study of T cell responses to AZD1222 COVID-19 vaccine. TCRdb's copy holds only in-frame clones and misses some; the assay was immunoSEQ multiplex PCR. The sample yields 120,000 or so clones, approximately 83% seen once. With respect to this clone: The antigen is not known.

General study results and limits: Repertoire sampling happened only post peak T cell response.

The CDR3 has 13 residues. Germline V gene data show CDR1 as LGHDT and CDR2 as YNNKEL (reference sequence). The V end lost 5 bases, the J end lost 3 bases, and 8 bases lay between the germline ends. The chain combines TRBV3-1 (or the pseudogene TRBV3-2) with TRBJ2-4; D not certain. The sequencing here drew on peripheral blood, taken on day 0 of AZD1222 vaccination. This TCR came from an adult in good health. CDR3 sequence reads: CASSSDNKNIQYF. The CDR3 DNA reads TGTGCCAGCAGCTCCGACAACAAAAACATTCAGTACTTC.